A selection of T cell receptor beta chains follows, all from one sample in a study of neurological immune-mediated disorders. Each CDR3 protein gets one entry after TCRdb re-called the 5' RACE reads with MiXCR. The sample carries tens of thousands of distinct CDR3 sequences, roughly a quarter recorded once. The sample comprised CD4+ T cells from blood. The receptor set was obtained from a man in his fifties with HTLV-1-associated myelopathy (HAM/TSP). The CDR3 runs from the conserved cysteine through the conserved F or W. The D gene is left open where the match is weak. Only part of the rows carry a size: once, few, many, or a class if the clone is expanded.

v_call	d_call	j_call	clone_size	cdr3_nt	cdr3_aa
TRBV3-1	TRBD2	TRBJ2-7	many	TGTGCCAGCAGCCAGACTATAGCGGGGGGTGGCGAGCAGTACTTC	CASSQTIAGGGEQYF
TRBV7-2	TRBD1	TRBJ2-4	many	TGTGCCAGCAGCTTAGAGGGTTCCCCCTTACGACAGGGAGTAGCCAAAAACATTCAGTACTTC	CASSLEGSPLRQGVAKNIQYF
TRBV14	.	TRBJ2-5	.	TGTGCCAGCGGGGTTGTCGAGACCCAGTACTTC	CASGVVETQYF
TRBV29-1	TRBD1	TRBJ2-1	few	TGCAGCGTGGGGACAGATGAATTTGAGCAGTTCTTC	CSVGTDEFEQFF
TRBV7-8	.	TRBJ1-2	many	TGTGCCAGCAGCTTAGTCGGCGCAGGGGACTATGGCTACACCTTC	CASSLVGAGDYGYTF
TRBV5-1	TRBD1	TRBJ1-1	.	TGCGCCAGCAGCTTGGGACAGGGTCGGAACACTGAAGCTTTCTTT	CASSLGQGRNTEAFF
TRBV4-2	TRBD2	TRBJ2-3	many	TGTGCCAGCAGCCAAGACGGCCTAGCGGGGTCCCCAGATACGCAGTATTTT	CASSQDGLAGSPDTQYF
TRBV10-3	.	TRBJ2-1	.	TGTGCCATCAGTGGGGGCTCCTACAATGAGCAGTTCTTC	CAISGGSYNEQFF
TRBV5-1	.	TRBJ2-3	many	TGCGCCAGCAAAAATACGGGAACTAGCACAGATACGCAGTATTTT	CASKNTGTSTDTQYF
TRBV2	.	TRBJ2-1	many	TGTGCCAGCAGACCCGTCCAAGGACTAAGGAATGAGCAGTTCTTC	CASRPVQGLRNEQFF
TRBV7-6	.	TRBJ1-3	.	TGTGCCAGCAGCTTAGGACGGAACTCTGGAAACACCATATATTTT	CASSLGRNSGNTIYF
TRBV19	TRBD2	TRBJ2-3	many	TGTGCCAGTAGTAATCTAGCGGGAGGCACAGATACGCAGTATTTT	CASSNLAGGTDTQYF
TRBV25-1	.	TRBJ1-2	many	TGTGCCAGCAGTGTAGGCAGGGGCGCCGACTATGGCTACACCTTC	CASSVGRGADYGYTF
TRBV27	TRBD2	TRBJ2-1	many	TGTGCCAGCAGTATCCTTAGCGGGAGGGCAAATGAGCAGTTCTTC	CASSILSGRANEQFF
TRBV6-6	TRBD2	TRBJ2-3	many	TGTGCCAGCAGCGGGACTACCACAGATACGCAGTATTTT	CASSGTTTDTQYF
TRBV3-1	.	TRBJ2-4	many	TGTGCCAGCAGCCAAAAACTAGACGGGGCCAAAAACATTCAGTACTTC	CASSQKLDGAKNIQYF
TRBV18	.	TRBJ1-5	many	TGTGCCAGCTCACCAGCGGGGAATAGCAATCAGCCCCAGCATTTT	CASSPAGNSNQPQHF